This entry lists 8 T cell receptor beta chains sequenced from one sample in a study of T cell repertoires in cytomegalovirus infection. TCRdb itself ran the reads through MiXCR, one entry per CDR3 protein. Among over 200,000 distinct CDR3 sequences listed, around 15% were seen once. The sample taken for sequencing was PBMCs. These receptors were obtained from a human donor in good health (CMV status not recorded). Some clones in this sample may be carry-over from other donors' samples.

The chain uses TRBV14 and TRBJ2-7, with D uncertain. The CDR3 runs to 11 residues. Germline assignment: CDR1 SGHDN and CDR2 FVKESK. V dropped 3 bases and J dropped 6 bases, with 6 bases sitting between them. The CDR3 sequence: CASSHHSEQYF. The CDR3 DNA follows: TGTGCCAGCAGCCATCATTCCGAGCAGTACTTC. Together with reference TRBV14 and TRBJ2-7, the CDR3 gives the full variable domain: EAGVTQFPSHSVIEKGQTVTLRCDPISGHDNLYWYRRVMGKEIKFLLHFVKESKQDESGMPNNRFLAERTGGTYSTLKVQPAELEDSGVYFCASSHHSEQYFGPGTRLTVT.

This clonotype was detected ten times or more. The rearrangement joins TRBV7-2 to TRBJ1-2; no definite D call. The CDR3 has 14 residues. The V end was cut by 2 bases, the J end by 4 bases, with 11 bases between. CDR1 and CDR2 (germline): SGHTA, FQGNSA. CDR3 sequence: CASSLTSGFYGYTF. The CDR3 DNA reads TGTGCCAGCAGCTTAACATCCGGGTTCTATGGCTACACCTTC.

This clonotype was counted ten times or more. The chain carries TRBV12-3 or TRBV12-4 and TRBJ2-2; 11 bases agree with TRBD2. The J segment lost 8 bases and the V segment lost 6 bases, leaving 17 bases of the junction unmatched. The CDR3 extends over 18 amino acids. CDR3 nucleotides: TGTGCCAGCAGCGACTCCTCTAGCGGGGGGACCCGACCGGGGGAGCTGTTTTTT. This encodes CASSDSSSGGTRPGELFF.

The rearrangement links TRBV5-4 to TRBJ2-2; the match to TRBD2 covers 10 bases. V shed 4 bases and J 6 bases; nucleotides not matched to a gene: 6. This CDR3 comprises 15 residues. CDR1 is SGHNT and CDR2 is YYREEE in the germline V gene (reference sequence). CDR3 nucleotides: TGTGCCAGCAGCGCTAGCGGGAGCGCGGCCGGGGAGCTGTTTTTT. As protein: CASSASGSAAGELFF.

This clonotype was recorded many times. CDR3 sequence: CASSLGGGPTQYF. For the CDR3, the DNA is TGTGCCAGCAGCTTAGGCGGGGGGCCGACGCAGTATTTT. The genes are TRBV7-2 and TRBJ2-3; 8 bases fit TRBD2. Germline CDR1 and CDR2: SGHTA and FQGNSA. J was trimmed by 9 bases and V by 1 base; bases with no gene match: 3. The CDR3 totals 13 residues.

This clonotype was picked up many times. The chain joins TRBV25-1 to TRBJ2-7; a weak D match, TRBD2 (5 bases). The CDR3 is 14 residues long. V lost 5 bases and J 2 bases, leaving 13 bases between the germline ends. Germline CDR1 MGHDK, CDR2 SYGVNS. CDR3 in amino acids: CASSPPGTPYEQYF. For the CDR3, the DNA is TGTGCCAGCAGTCCCCCGGGAACGCCCTACGAGCAGTACTTC.

In its sample, this clonotype was seen many times. This chain joins TRBV28 and TRBJ2-3; the D is unclear. Trimming stripped 1 base from V and 0 bases from J, with 11 bases between. The CDR3 is 16 residues long. The germline gives CDR1 MDHEN, CDR2 SYDVKM. CDR3 amino acids: CASSLLSSSSTDTQYF. Written as DNA, the CDR3 is TGTGCCAGCAGTTTATTATCTAGTTCTAGCACAGATACGCAGTATTTT.

There are many counts of this clonotype. CDR3 DNA sequence: TGTGCCAGCAGCCCCGGCCCGGGACAGCTCTATGGCTACACCTTC. Protein sequence: CASSPGPGQLYGYTF. The rearrangement links TRBV7-6 to TRBJ1-2, with 7 bases lining up with TRBD1. The junction had 10 bases not matched to a gene; V was cut back by 5 bases and J by 4 bases. The CDR3 is 15 amino acids. From germline, CDR1 is SGHVS and CDR2 FNYEAQ.